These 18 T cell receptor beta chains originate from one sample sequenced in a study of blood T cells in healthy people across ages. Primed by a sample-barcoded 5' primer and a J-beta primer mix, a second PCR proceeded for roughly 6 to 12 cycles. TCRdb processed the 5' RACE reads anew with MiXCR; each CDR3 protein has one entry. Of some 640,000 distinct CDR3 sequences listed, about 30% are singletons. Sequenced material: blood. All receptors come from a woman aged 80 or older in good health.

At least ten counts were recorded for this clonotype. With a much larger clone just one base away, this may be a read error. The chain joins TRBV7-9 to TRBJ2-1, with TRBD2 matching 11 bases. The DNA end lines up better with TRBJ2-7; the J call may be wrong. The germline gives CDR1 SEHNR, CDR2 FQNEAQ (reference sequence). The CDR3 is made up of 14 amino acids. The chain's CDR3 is CASSGTSGDNEQYF. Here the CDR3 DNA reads TGTGCCAGCTCCGGGACTAGCGGAGACAATGAGCAGTACTTC.

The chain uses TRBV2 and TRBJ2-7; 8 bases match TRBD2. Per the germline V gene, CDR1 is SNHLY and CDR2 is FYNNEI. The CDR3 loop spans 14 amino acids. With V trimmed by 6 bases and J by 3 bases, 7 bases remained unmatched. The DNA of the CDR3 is TGTGCCAGCAGGGCCGGGACTAGGAACTACGAGCAGTACTTC. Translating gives CASRAGTRNYEQYF. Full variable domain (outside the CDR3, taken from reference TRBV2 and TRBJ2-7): EPEVTQTPSHQVTQMGQEVILRCVPISNHLYFYWYRQILGQKVEFLVSFYNNEISEKSEIFDDQFSVERPDGSNFTLKIRSTKLEDSAMYFCASRAGTRNYEQYFGPGTRLTVT.

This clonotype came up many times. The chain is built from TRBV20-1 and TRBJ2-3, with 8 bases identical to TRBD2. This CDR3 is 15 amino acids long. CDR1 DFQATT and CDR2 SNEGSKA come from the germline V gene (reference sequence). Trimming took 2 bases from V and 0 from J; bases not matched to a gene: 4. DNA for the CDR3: TGCAGTGCTAGAAGCGGGGGCCCTAGCACAGATACGCAGTATTTT. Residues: CSARSGGPSTDTQYF.

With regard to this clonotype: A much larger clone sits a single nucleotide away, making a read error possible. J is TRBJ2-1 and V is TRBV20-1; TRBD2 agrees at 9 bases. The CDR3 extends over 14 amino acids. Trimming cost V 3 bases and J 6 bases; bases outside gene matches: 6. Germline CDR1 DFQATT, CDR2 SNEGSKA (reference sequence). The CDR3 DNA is TGCAGTGCTAGCCCAGCGGGGGGCTCCAATGAGCAGTTCTTC. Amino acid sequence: CSASPAGGSNEQFF.

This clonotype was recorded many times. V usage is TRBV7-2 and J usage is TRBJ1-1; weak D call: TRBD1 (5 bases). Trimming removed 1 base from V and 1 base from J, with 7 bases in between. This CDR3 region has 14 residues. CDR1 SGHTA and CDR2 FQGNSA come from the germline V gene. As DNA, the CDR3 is TGTGCCAGCAGCTTAGTGCAGGGGAACACTGAAGCTTTCTTT. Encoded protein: CASSLVQGNTEAFF. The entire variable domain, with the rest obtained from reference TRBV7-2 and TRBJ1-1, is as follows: GAGVSQSPSNKVTEKGKDVELRCDPISGHTALYWYRQSLGQGLEFLIYFQGNSAPDKSGLPSDRFSAERTGGSVSTLTIQRTQQEDSAVYLCASSLVQGNTEAFFGQGTRLTVV.

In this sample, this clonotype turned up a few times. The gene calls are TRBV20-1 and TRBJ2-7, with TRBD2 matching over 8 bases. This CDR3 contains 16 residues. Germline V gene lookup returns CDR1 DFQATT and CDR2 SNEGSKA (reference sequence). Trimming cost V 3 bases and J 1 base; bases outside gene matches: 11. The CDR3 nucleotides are TGCAGTGCTAGCGGGGGTCTGGGCGGGGGGTCCTACGAGCAGTACTTC. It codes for CSASGGLGGGSYEQYF.

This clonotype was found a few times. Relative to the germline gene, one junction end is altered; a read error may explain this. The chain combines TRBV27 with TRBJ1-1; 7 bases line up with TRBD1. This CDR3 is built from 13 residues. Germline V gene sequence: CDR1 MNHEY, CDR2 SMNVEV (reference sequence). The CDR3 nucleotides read TGCACCAGCAGTTTAACAGGGGAGGCTGAAGCTTTCTTT. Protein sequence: CTSSLTGEAEAFF.

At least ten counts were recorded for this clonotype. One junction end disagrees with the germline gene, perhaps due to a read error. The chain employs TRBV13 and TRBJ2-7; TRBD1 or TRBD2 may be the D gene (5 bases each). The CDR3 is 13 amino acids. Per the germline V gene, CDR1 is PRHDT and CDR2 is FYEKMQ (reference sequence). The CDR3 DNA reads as TGTGCCAGCAGCTTACCCCCCGGGGACGACCAGTACTTC. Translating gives CASSLPPGDDQYF.

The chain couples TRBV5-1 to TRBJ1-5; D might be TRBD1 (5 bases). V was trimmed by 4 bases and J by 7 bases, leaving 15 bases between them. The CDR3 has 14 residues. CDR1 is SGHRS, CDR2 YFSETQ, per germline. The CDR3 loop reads CASSPGGGYQPQHF. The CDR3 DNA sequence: TGCGCCAGCAGCCCCGGGGGGGGGTACCAGCCCCAGCATTTT.

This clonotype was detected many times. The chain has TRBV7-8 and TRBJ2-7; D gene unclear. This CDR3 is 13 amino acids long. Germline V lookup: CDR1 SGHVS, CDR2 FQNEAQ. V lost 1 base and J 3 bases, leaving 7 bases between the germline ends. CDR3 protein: CASSLGGNYEQYF. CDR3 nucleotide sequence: TGTGCCAGCAGCTTAGGCGGAAACTACGAGCAGTACTTC.

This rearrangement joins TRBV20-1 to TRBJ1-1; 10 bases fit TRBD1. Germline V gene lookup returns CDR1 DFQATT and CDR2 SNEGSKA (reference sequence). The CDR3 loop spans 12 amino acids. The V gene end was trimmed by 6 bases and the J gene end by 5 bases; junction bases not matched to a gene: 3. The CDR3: CSAGQGWTEAFF. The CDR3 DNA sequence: TGCAGTGCGGGACAGGGGTGGACTGAAGCTTTCTTT.

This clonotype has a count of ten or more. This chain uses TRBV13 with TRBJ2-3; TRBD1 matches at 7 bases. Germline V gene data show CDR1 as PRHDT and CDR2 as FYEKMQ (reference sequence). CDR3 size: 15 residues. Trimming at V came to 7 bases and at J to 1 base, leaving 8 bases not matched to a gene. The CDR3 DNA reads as TGTGCCAGCAAGCAGGGGGTAACACGCACAGATACGCAGTATTTT. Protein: CASKQGVTRTDTQYF.

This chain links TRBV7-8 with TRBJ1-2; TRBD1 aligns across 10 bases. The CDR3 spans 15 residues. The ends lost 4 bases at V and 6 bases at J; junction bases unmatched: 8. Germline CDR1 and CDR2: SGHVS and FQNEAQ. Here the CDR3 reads CASSSLGQGLNGYTF. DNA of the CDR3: TGTGCCAGCAGCTCACTGGGACAGGGGTTGAATGGCTACACCTTC.

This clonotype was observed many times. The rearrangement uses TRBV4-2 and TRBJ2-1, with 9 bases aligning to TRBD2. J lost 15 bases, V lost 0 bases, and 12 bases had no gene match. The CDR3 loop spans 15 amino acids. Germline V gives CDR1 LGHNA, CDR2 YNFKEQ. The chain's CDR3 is CASSQDLAGGVLMFF. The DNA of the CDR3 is TGTGCCAGCAGCCAAGATCTCGCGGGGGGGGTCCTTATGTTCTTC.

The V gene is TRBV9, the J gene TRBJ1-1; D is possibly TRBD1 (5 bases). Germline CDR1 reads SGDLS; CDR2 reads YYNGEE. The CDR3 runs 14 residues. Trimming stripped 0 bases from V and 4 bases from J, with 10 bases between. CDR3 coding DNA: TGTGCCAGCAGCGTAGCTCTGGGGGGCACTGAAGCTTTCTTT. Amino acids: CASSVALGGTEAFF.

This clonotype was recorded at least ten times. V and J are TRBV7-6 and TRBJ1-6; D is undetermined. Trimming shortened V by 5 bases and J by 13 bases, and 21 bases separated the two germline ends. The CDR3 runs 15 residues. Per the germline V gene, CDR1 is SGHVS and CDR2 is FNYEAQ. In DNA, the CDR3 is TGTGCCAGCAGCGGCCGCCAAGGCCTCGGGGAGCCCCTCCACTTT. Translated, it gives CASSGRQGLGEPLHF.

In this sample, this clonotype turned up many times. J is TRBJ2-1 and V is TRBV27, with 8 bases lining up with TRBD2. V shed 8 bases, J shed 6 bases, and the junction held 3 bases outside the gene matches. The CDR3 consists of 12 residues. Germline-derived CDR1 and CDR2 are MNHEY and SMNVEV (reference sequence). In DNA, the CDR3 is TGTGCCAGCTTTAGCGGGGTCAATGAGCAGTTCTTC. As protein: CASFSGVNEQFF.

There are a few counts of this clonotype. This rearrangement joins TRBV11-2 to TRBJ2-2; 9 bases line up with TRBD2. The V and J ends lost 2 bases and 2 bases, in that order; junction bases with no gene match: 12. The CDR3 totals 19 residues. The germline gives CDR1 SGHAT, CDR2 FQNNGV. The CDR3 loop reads CASSLRRSVAGVNTGELFF. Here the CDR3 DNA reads TGTGCCAGCAGCTTACGGCGTTCGGTAGCGGGGGTCAACACCGGGGAGCTGTTTTTT.